This T cell receptor beta chain was sequenced in a study of control samples from healthy donors and cancer patients (dated by TCRdb to 2020 to 2021). Based on the germline V gene, the CDR1 and CDR2 sequences are SGHTA and FQGNSA. Trimming takes 6 bases from V and 1 base from J, and the germline ends sit 10 bases apart. The CDR3 sequence holds 13 residues, the cysteine and phenylalanine included. Here the CDR3 DNA is all that survives: 39 bases in frame from base 1. With regard to this clone: It has no known antigen specificity. No base qualities exist here, and no much larger clone lies one base off it.

Libraries were prepared through the immunoSEQ multiplex PCR assay. TCRdb took over this immuneACCESS table, retaining in-frame rearrangements with V and J assigned. Such tables are incomplete; in checked studies, under half of the missing clones stem from an unresolved V gene, and the remainder is unexplained. Within this sample are about 98,000 clones, with approximately 78% of them counted one time only. 1.5% to 2.5% of the sample is taken by the ten largest. Source material: blood. The rearrangement joined TRBV7-2 to TRBJ2-7; the D element might be TRBD1 or TRBD2, as each aligns at 6 bases. This sequence originates from a man in his fifties or sixties in good health. The DNA reads TGTGCCAGCAGGCAGGGGAGGTCCTACGAGCAGTACTTC. Its amino acids are CASRQGRSYEQYF.